This section outlines one T cell receptor beta chain sequence together with its context. Its specific antigen is unknown. No much larger clone is present one base from it, and per-base qualities are unavailable. All of the isolated RNA was reverse transcribed with the High Capacity cDNA Reverse Transcription Kit, so expressed TCRB transcripts were sequenced. Naive, central memory and regulatory T cell samples underwent deep immunoSEQ sequencing, averaging about 3.5 million total reads per sample. Sorted cells were lysed in RLT buffer, and RNA was extracted using DNase-treated RNeasy Micro or Mini kits according to cell number. Each cell subset was processed on its own to prevent cross-contamination, while patient and healthy donor samples were processed together. The immunoSEQ multiplex PCR was used to amplify TCRB sequences from cDNA, generating 87-bp fragments that spanned the CDR3 region. The amplicons were sequenced using the Illumina HiSeq platform. In the authors' own workflow: Synthetic template baselines were used to correct PCR bias computationally, reads within Hamming distance 2 were collapsed together, and singletons that could not be merged were discarded. Reads were aligned against IMGT to assign V, D and J genes, CDR3 length and insertions or deletions at six rearrangement sites. Within each subset, clonotype counts were normalized to sorted cell number, after which true diversity and Gini coefficients were computed with the tcR R package. The overlap coefficient, calculated on TCRB nucleotide sequences, was used to measure repertoire sharing. The table comes from immuneACCESS by way of TCRdb, which keeps in-frame sequences with V and J called. Part of the clones is missing from these tables; in studies checked, under half for an unresolved V gene and the rest for unknown reasons. D and trimming were read from the DNA, whereas the V and J calls and clone size are those reported in that table. This sample is represented by around 40,000 clones; roughly 67% of them were singletons. The top ten constitute 2% to 2.5% of the sample.

Each donor gave one peripheral blood draw, averaging approximately 120 mL, which was collected into heparinised tubes. A BD FACSAria II was used to sort naive, central memory, regulatory and stem cell-like memory CD4+ T cells with a panel that included CD45RO, CCR7, CD25, CD127, CD95 and CD27. Every sorted population had a purity above 95%. PBMCs were isolated right away by Lymphoprep density gradient centrifugation and were stained directly, without culture. So that batch effects would be minimized, each experiment stained and sorted samples in pairs, pairing one healthy donor with one patient. This record comes from a study of beta chain features in type 1 diabetes (dated by TCRdb to 2017 to 2018). About the full investigation: Mean age, gender distribution, total cell number and subset yield did not differ between patients and healthy donors. The study compared the TCRB repertoires of sorted circulating CD4+ T cell subsets in recently diagnosed type 1 diabetes patients with those in matched healthy donors. Regulatory and stem cell-like memory subsets were obtained from only 8 patients and roughly 8 healthy donors, while naive and central memory subsets were obtained from all 28 donors. A total of 107,917,701 sorted cells were examined across all samples, and a strong correlation was observed between cell number per subset and RNA yield. Results and caveats for the whole study, not just this receptor: A moderate but significant shortening of TCRB CDR3 length was observed in type 1 diabetes patients in all four CD4+ subsets. PCR may preferentially amplify shorter templates, but because patient and control samples were amplified and corrected together, any resulting skew would affect both groups equally. Naive, central memory and regulatory TCRB repertoires appeared to be more similar among patients than among healthy donors. Because the HLA sub-analyses included only small numbers of individuals, any influence of HLA type on TCRB rearrangement was left unresolved. Because cDNA was sequenced instead of genomic DNA, activated cells with high expression could be over-represented, although the groups did not differ in activation or CD3 levels. Fewer insertions and more nucleotide deletions at VDJ recombination sites were observed in patients with type 1 diabetes, implying thymic rearrangement abnormalities.

Sequencing was performed on Tregs from blood. What the cell subset or site label conveys for this sample: regulatory CD4+ T cells. The sequence was obtained from a woman in her twenties or thirties in good health.

The CDR3 protein: CASSVEGAGPMNTEAFF. The bases are TGTGCCAGCAGCGTAGAGGGGGCAGGGCCCATGAACACTGAAGCTTTCTTT. Recombination linked TRBV9 to TRBJ1-1; TRBD1 fits 7 bases in the junction. The CDR3, cysteine through phenylalanine, is 17 amino acids long. The entry retains the CDR3 DNA only, 51 bases that are in frame from base 1. Per the germline V gene, SGDLS is the CDR1 and YYNGEE is the CDR2. The germline V end is reduced by 0 bases and the J end by 0 bases; junction bases left unmatched: 8.